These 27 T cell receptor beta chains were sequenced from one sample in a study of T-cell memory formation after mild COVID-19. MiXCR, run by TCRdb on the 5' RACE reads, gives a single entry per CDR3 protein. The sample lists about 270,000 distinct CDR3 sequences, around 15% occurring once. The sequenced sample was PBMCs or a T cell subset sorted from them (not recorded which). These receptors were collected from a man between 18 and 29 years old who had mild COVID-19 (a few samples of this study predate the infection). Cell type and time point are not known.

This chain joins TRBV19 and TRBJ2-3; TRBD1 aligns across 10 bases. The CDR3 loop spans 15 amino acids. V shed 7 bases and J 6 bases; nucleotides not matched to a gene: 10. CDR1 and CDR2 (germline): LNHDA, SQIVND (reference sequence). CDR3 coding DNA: TGTGCCAGTAACTCCCGGGACAGGGGTCCGGATACGCAGTATTTT. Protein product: CASNSRDRGPDTQYF.

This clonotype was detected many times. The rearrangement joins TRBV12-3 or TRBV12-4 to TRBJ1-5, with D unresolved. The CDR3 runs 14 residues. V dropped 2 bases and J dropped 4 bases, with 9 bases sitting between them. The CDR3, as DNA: TGTGCCAGCAGTTTATATGAGGGAAATCAGCCCCAGCATTTT. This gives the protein CASSLYEGNQPQHF.

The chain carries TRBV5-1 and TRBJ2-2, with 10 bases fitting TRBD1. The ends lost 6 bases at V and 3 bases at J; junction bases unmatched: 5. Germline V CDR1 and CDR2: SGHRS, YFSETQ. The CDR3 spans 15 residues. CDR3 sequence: CASTATGGDTGELFF. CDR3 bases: TGCGCCAGCACAGCGACAGGGGGCGACACCGGGGAGCTGTTTTTT.

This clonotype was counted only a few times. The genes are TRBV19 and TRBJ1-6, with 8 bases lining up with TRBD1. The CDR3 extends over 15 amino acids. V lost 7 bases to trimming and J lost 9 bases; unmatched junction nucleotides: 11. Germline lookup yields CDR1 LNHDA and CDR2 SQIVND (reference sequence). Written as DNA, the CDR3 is TGTGCCAGTAACGAGAGGACAGGGTGGAGTTCACCCCTCCACTTT. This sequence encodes CASNERTGWSSPLHF.

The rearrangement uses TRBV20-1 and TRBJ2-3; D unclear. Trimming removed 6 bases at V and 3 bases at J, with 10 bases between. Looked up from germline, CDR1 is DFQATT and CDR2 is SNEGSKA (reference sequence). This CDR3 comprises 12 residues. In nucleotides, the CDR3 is TGCAGTGCCCTTACCCGGACAGATACGCAGTATTTT. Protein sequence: CSALTRTDTQYF.

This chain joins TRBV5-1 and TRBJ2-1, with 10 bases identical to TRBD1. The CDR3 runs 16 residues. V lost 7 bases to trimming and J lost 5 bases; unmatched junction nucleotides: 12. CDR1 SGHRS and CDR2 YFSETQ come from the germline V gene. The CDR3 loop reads CASGTLWTGGNNEQFF. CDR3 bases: TGCGCCAGCGGCACACTATGGACAGGGGGGAACAATGAGCAGTTCTTC.

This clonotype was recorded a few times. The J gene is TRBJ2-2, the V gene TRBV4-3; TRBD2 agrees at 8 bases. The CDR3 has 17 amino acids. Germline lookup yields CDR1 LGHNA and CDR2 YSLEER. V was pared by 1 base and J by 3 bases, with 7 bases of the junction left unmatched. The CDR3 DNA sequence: TGCGCCAGCAGCCAAGTAGTGGGACTAGAGCACACCGGGGAGCTGTTTTTT. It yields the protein CASSQVVGLEHTGELFF.

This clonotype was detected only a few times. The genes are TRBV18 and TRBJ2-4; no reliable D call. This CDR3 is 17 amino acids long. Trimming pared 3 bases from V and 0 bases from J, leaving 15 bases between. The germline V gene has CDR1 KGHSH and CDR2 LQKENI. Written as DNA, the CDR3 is TGTGCCAGCTCACCCGCGAGTCGGTTACTAGCCAAAAACATTCAGTACTTC. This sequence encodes CASSPASRLLAKNIQYF.

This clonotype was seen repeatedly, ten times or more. Here the CDR3 reads CASSQLPGLASTTDTQYF. The DNA for the CDR3 is TGCGCCAGCAGCCAACTTCCGGGACTAGCATCCACCACAGATACGCAGTATTTT. The V call is TRBV4-1, the J call TRBJ2-3; 9 nucleotides line up with TRBD2. V lost 2 bases, J lost 2 bases, and 11 bases stayed unmatched. CDR1 is MGHRA, CDR2 YSYEKL, per germline. The CDR3 extends over 18 amino acids.

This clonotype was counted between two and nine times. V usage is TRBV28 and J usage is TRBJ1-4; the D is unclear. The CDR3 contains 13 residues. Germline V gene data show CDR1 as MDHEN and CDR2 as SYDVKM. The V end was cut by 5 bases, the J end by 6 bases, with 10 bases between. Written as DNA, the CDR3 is TGTGCCAGCAGTCGGACGGACGATGAAAAACTGTTTTTT. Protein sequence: CASSRTDDEKLFF.

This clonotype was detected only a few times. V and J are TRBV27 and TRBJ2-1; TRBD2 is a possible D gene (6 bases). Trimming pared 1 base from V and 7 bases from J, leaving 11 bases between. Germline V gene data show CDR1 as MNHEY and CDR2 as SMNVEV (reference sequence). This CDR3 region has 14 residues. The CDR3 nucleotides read TGTGCCAGCAGTTTATATGCAGGGAGGAATGAGCAGTTCTTC. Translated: CASSLYAGRNEQFF.

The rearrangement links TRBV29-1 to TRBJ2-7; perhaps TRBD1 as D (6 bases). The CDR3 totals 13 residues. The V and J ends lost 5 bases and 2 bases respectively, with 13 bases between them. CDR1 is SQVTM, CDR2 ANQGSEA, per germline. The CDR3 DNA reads TGCAGCGTTCGATCAGGGGAGACCTACGAGCAGTACTTC. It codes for CSVRSGETYEQYF.

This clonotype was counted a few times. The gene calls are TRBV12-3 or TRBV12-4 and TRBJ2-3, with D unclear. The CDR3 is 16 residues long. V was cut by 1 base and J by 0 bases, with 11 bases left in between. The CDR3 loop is CASSLEGRTSTDTQYF. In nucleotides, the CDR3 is TGTGCCAGCAGTTTAGAGGGCAGGACGAGCACAGATACGCAGTATTTT.

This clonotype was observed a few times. The CDR3 region is CASSLGGTANTGELFF. In nucleotides, the CDR3 is TGTGCCAGCAGCTTAGGGGGGACAGCCAACACCGGGGAGCTGTTTTTT. This chain uses TRBV11-3 with TRBJ2-2; TRBD1 agrees at 7 bases. Germline CDR1 reads SGHNT; CDR2 reads YENEEA. The CDR3 has 16 amino acids. Trimming cost V 1 base and J 2 bases; bases outside gene matches: 4.

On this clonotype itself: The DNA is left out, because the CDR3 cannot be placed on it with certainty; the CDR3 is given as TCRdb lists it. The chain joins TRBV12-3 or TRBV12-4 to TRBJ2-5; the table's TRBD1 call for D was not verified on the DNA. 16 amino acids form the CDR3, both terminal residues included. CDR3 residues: CASSFGNGADPRTQYF.

Here the CDR3 DNA reads TGTGCCAGCAGTTTTGGGCACCGGTCCAAGGGGGAGCAGTACGTC. It translates to CASSFGHRSKGEQYV. The rearrangement joins TRBV28 to TRBJ2-7, with a weak D call TRBD1 (5 bases). V was shortened by 3 bases and J by 7 bases, with 19 bases between the two germline ends. The germline V gene encodes CDR1 MDHEN and CDR2 SYDVKM. This CDR3 comprises 15 residues.

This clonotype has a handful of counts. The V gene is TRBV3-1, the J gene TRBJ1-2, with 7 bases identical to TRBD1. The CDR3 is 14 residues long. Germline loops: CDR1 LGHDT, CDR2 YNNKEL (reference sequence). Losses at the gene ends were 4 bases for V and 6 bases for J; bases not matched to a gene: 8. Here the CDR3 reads CASSPDRDSHGYTF. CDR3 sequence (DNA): TGTGCCAGCAGCCCAGACAGGGATAGTCATGGCTACACCTTC.

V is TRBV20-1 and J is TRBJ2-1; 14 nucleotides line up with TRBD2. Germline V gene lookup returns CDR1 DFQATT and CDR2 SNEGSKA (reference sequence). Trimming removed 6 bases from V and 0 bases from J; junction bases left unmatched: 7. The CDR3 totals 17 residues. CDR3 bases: TGCAGTGCCAGGGGACTAGCGGGGGAAAGCTCCTACAATGAGCAGTTCTTC. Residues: CSARGLAGESSYNEQFF.

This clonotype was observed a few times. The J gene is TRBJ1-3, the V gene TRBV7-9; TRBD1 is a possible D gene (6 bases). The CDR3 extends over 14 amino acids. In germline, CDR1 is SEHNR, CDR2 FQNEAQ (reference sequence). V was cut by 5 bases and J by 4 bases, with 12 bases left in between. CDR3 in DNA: TGTGCCAGCAGCCGTACAGGGTGGGGAAACACCATATATTTT. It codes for CASSRTGWGNTIYF. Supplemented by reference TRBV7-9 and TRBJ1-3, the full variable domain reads DTGVSQNPRHKITKRGQNVTFRCDPISEHNRLYWYRQTLGQGPEFLTYFQNEAQLEKSRLLSDRFSAERPKGSFSTLEIQRTEQGDSAMYLCASSRTGWGNTIYFGEGSWLTVV.

The CDR3 is CSARDRRTGHNSPLHF. In DNA, the CDR3 is TGCAGTGCTAGAGATAGGAGGACAGGGCATAATTCACCCCTCCACTTT. The chain links TRBV20-1 to TRBJ1-6, with 8 bases fitting TRBD1. Germline assignment: CDR1 DFQATT and CDR2 SNEGSKA (reference sequence). This CDR3 has 16 residues. V lost 0 bases, J lost 5 bases, and 6 bases stayed unmatched.

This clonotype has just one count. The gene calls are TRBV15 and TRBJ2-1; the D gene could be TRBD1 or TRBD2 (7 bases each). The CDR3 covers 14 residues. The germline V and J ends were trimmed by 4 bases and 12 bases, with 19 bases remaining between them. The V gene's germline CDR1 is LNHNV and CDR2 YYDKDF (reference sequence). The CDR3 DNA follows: TGTGCCACCAGCATCCCCAGGGGGGGGGGACGGCAGTTCTTC. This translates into CATSIPRGGGRQFF.

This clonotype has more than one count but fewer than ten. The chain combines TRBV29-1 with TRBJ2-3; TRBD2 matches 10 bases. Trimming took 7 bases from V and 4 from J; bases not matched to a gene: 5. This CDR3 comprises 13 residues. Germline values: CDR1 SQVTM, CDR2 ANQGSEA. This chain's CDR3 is CSGERGGPDTQYF. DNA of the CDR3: TGCAGCGGTGAGCGGGGGGGCCCAGATACGCAGTATTTT.

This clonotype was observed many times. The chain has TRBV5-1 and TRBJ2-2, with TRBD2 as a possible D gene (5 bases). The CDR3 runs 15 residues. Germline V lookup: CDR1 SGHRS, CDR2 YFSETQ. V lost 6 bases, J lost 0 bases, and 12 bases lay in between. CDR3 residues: CASMRFGTNTGELFF. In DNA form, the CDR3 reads TGCGCCAGCATGAGATTCGGGACGAACACCGGGGAGCTGTTTTTT.

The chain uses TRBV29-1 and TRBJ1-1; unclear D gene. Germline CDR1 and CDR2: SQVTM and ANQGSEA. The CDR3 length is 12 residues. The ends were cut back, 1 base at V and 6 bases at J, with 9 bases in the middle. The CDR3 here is CSVEGVAAEAFF. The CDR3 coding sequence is TGCAGCGTTGAAGGAGTGGCAGCTGAAGCTTTCTTT.

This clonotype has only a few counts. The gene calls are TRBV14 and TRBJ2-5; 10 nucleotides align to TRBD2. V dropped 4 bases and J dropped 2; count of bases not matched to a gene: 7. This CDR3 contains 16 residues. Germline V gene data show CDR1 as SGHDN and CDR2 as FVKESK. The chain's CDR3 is CASSRSGGATQETQYF. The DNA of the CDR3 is TGTGCCAGCAGCCGAAGCGGGGGGGCGACTCAAGAGACCCAGTACTTC.

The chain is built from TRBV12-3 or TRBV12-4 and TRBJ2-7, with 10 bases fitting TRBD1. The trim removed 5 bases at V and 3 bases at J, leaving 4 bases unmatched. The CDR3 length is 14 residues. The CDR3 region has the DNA TGTGCCAGCAGTCGGACAGGGGGGAACTACGAGCAGTACTTC. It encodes CASSRTGGNYEQYF.

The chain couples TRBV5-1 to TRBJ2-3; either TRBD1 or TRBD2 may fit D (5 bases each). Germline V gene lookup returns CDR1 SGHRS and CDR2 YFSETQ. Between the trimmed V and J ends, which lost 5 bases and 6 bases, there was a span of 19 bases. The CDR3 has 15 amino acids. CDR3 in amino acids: CASSYRDQRRDTQYF. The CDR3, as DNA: TGCGCCAGCAGTTATCGGGACCAACGGAGGGATACGCAGTATTTT.